This T cell receptor (beta chain) was documented in a study of CD8+ T cells in alopecia areata. Germline CDR1 reads SGDLS; CDR2 reads YYNGEE. The CDR3 loop spans 15 amino acids. Unmatched junction bases numbered 7, after V lost 2 bases and J lost 6 bases. Study-wide results and caveats: Lesional scalp exceeded normal scalp in clonality, especially in alopecia totalis/universalis. Normal skin's resident alphabeta T cells are sequenced alongside lesional scalp T cells. Relative to mice, TCR sharing across patients was less clear, a difference possibly HLA-related.

Once RNA had been extracted, it was reverse transcribed into cDNA to act as the sequencing template. Here immunoSEQ multiplex PCR was the method, and the copy in TCRdb shows in-frame clones only, minus some. The sample carries around 190,000 clones, 45% to 70% recorded once. A remark on this clone: Its antigen is undetermined.

Material for sequencing was CD8+ T cells sorted from blood. This sequence joins TRBV9 and TRBJ2-4, with 8 bases fitting TRBD2. The TCR comes from a human donor in good health. The CDR3 bases are TGTGCCAGCAGCGTCAGCGGGGGCAGCGGAAACATTCAGTACTTC. Protein: CASSVSGGSGNIQYF.